These 24 T cell receptor beta chains were all obtained from the same sample, sequenced in a study of vaccination effects on CD4 cells after COVID-19. With around ten days of culture completed, CD4+ T cells were isolated. No antigens are known for them. Generated by immunoSEQ multiplex PCR, the TCRdb table keeps only in-frame clones and is missing some. The sample carries 50,000 or so clones, approximately 61% recorded once. This specimen consisted of CD4+ T cells from PBMCs cultured without peptide, obtained before COVID-19 vaccination. These receptors originate from a human donor who received a COVID-19 vaccine.

The J gene is TRBJ2-7, the V gene TRBV10-3; D may be TRBD1 (8 bases). CDR1 is ENHRY, CDR2 SYGVKD, per germline. The CDR3 loop spans 14 amino acids. V was trimmed by 6 bases and J by 2 bases, leaving 14 bases between them. The CDR3 nucleotides read TGTGCCATCAGACCACAGGGGGGGGCCTACGAGCAGTACTTC. Protein sequence: CAIRPQGGAYEQYF.

The genes are TRBV9 and TRBJ2-6, with D possibly TRBD1 on 7 matching bases. Trimming left V 2 bases short and J 0 bases short, with 9 bases between. Per the germline V gene, CDR1 is SGDLS and CDR2 is YYNGEE. The CDR3 runs to 16 residues. CDR3 bases: TGTGCCAGCAGCGTCAGGGGGGACTCTGGGGCCAACGTCCTGACTTTC. Translating gives CASSVRGDSGANVLTF.

V usage is TRBV9 and J usage is TRBJ2-2; TRBD2 matches 7 bases. Germline V gene data show CDR1 as SGDLS and CDR2 as YYNGEE. J was trimmed by 5 bases and V by 3 bases; bases with no gene match: 7. The CDR3 has 15 amino acids. In nucleotides, the CDR3 is TGTGCCAGCAGCGCCGGGGGGTTTTCAACCGGGGAGCTGTTTTTT. Translated: CASSAGGFSTGELFF.

V is TRBV11-2 and J is TRBJ1-1, with D uncertain. The CDR3 is 15 amino acids. Germline V gene lookup returns CDR1 SGHAT and CDR2 FQNNGV. Trimming removed 7 bases at V and 1 base at J, with 16 bases between. The CDR3 bases are TGTGCCAGCACCTCTCCTCTTACGTGGAACACTGAAGCTTTCTTT. Protein: CASTSPLTWNTEAFF.

This rearrangement joins TRBV18 to TRBJ1-5, with D uncertain. The CDR3 is made up of 14 amino acids. From germline, CDR1 is KGHSH and CDR2 LQKENI. The V end was cut by 5 bases, the J end by 0 bases, with 8 bases between. DNA of the CDR3: TGTGCCAGCTCAGAGACGTATAGCAATCAGCCCCAGCATTTT. Amino acids: CASSETYSNQPQHF.

The chain carries TRBV4-3 and TRBJ1-6, with 7 bases identical to TRBD1. Germline V gene lookup returns CDR1 LGHNA and CDR2 YSLEER. The J segment lost 11 bases and the V segment lost 1 base, leaving 8 bases of the junction unmatched. This CDR3 region has 15 residues. Here the CDR3 reads CASSQVRQGRAPLHF. DNA for the CDR3: TGCGCCAGCAGCCAAGTCCGACAGGGTAGAGCACCCCTCCACTTT.

The V gene is TRBV5-1, the J gene TRBJ2-3; 9 nucleotides agree with TRBD1. CDR1 SGHRS and CDR2 YFSETQ come from the germline V gene. Losses at the gene ends were 1 base for V and 2 bases for J; bases not matched to a gene: 8. The CDR3 sequence is 17 residues long. Here the CDR3 reads CASSLLGQGRTTDTQYF. The CDR3, as DNA: TGCGCCAGCAGCTTGTTGGGACAGGGACGAACCACAGATACGCAGTATTTT.

The chain links TRBV10-3 to TRBJ1-2; the D is unclear. V dropped 5 bases and J dropped 2 bases, with 9 bases sitting between them. CDR1 is ENHRY and CDR2 is SYGVKD in the germline V gene. CDR3 size: 13 residues. CDR3 region: CAISIDQNYGYTF. The CDR3 nucleotides read TGTGCCATCAGTATCGACCAGAACTATGGCTACACCTTC.

V and J are TRBV6-9 and TRBJ2-6, with 7 positions matching TRBD1. Germline V gives CDR1 MNHGY, CDR2 SVAAGI. There are 20 residues in the CDR3. V shed 6 bases and J 1 base; nucleotides not matched to a gene: 18. The CDR3 protein is CASSPSRSGTADSGANVLTF. The CDR3 nucleotides are TGTGCCAGCAGCCCATCGCGATCCGGGACAGCTGATTCTGGGGCCAACGTCCTGACTTTC.

The genes are TRBV10-3 and TRBJ1-2, with D tentatively TRBD1 (5 bases). V lost 10 bases and J 8 bases, leaving 17 bases between the germline ends. The CDR3 has 12 residues. The germline V gene encodes CDR1 ENHRY and CDR2 SYGVKD. The CDR3 reads CATLRDGHGYTF. The CDR3 nucleotides read TGTGCCACCCTGAGGGACGGCCACGGCTACACCTTC.

V is TRBV15 and J is TRBJ1-4; D is unresolved. Trimming stripped 2 bases from V and 6 bases from J, with 7 bases between. Per germline, CDR1 LNHNV and CDR2 YYDKDF (reference sequence). The CDR3 totals 13 residues. CDR3 DNA sequence: TGTGCCACCAGCAGAAAGTGGGATGAAAAACTGTTTTTT. As protein: CATSRKWDEKLFF.

V usage is TRBV5-4 and J usage is TRBJ1-3; possible D gene TRBD1, 6 bases. There are 17 residues in the CDR3. V gave up 4 bases and J gave up 0 bases, with 17 bases separating them. CDR1 is SGHNT, CDR2 YYREEE, per germline (reference sequence). CDR3: CASSLLMGGLSGNTIYF. The CDR3 DNA is TGTGCCAGCAGCCTTTTGATGGGGGGCCTCTCTGGAAACACCATATATTTT.

In this sample, this clone turned up once. The J gene is TRBJ2-3, the V gene TRBV5-1, with 15 bases that match TRBD2. The length of the CDR3 is 16 residues. The ends lost 0 bases at V and 4 bases at J; junction bases unmatched: 0. Germline V gives CDR1 SGHRS, CDR2 YFSETQ. CDR3 bases: TGCGCCAGCAGCTTGGGGACTAGCGGGGGGGCAGATACGCAGTATTTT. This gives the protein CASSLGTSGGADTQYF.

This clone came up a few times. The chain is built from TRBV7-9 and TRBJ1-3; TRBD1 might be the D (5 bases). Germline values: CDR1 SEHNR, CDR2 FQNEAQ (reference sequence). The CDR3 runs 19 residues. Trimming took off 5 bases at V and 5 bases at J, with 28 bases between the two ends. The CDR3 loop is CASSRTTGTEWAVRNTIYF. CDR3 coding DNA: TGTGCCAGCAGCCGGACGACGGGGACCGAATGGGCCGTAAGAAACACCATATATTTT.

The chain is built from TRBV3-1 (or the pseudogene TRBV3-2) and TRBJ2-3; D remains unclear. CDR1 and CDR2 from the germline V gene are LGHDT and YNNKEL (reference sequence). Trimming took 0 bases from V and 6 from J, leaving 4 bases between them. CDR3 length equals 12 residues. CDR3 region: CASSQDRDTQYF. CDR3 in DNA: TGTGCCAGCAGCCAAGATCGGGATACGCAGTATTTT.

CDR3 residues: CASSDLTTAGNTIYF. In DNA, the CDR3 is TGTGCCAGCAGTGATCTTACGACAGCCGGAAACACCATATATTTT. J is TRBJ1-3 and V is TRBV6-1; a possible D gene is TRBD1 (5 bases). The CDR3 runs 15 residues. Germline V gives CDR1 MNHNS, CDR2 SASEGT. Trimming removed 3 bases from V and 4 bases from J, with 13 bases in between.

This clone has more than one count but fewer than ten. This chain joins TRBV6-1 and TRBJ1-5, with D possibly matching TRBD1 (6 bases). This CDR3 is 16 amino acids long. Per the germline V gene, CDR1 is MNHNS and CDR2 is SASEGT. V was shortened by 1 base and J by 6 bases, with 16 bases between the two germline ends. Written as DNA, the CDR3 is TGTGCCAGCAGTGAAGAAGTGGGGGCGGGTTTTCAGCCCCAGCATTTT. This sequence encodes CASSEEVGAGFQPQHF.

V is TRBV25-1 and J is TRBJ1-1, with 7 bases lining up with TRBD1. The length of the CDR3 is 13 residues. The trim removed 6 bases at V and 4 bases at J, leaving 5 bases unmatched. Looked up from germline, CDR1 is MGHDK and CDR2 is SYGVNS. The CDR3 nucleotides read TGTGCCAGCAGCAGACAGGGTAGCACTGAAGCTTTCTTT. It yields the protein CASSRQGSTEAFF.

The rearrangement links TRBV5-1 to TRBJ1-1; TRBD1 matches 11 bases. The CDR3 consists of 16 residues. The trim removed 2 bases at V and 2 bases at J, leaving 5 bases unmatched. Germline values: CDR1 SGHRS, CDR2 YFSETQ. The CDR3 DNA follows: TGCGCCAGCAGCTTAAGGACAGGGGGCTACAACACTGAAGCTTTCTTT. It codes for CASSLRTGGYNTEAFF.

The chain links TRBV19 to TRBJ1-5, with D possibly TRBD1 on 5 matching bases. Germline V gene sequence: CDR1 LNHDA, CDR2 SQIVND (reference sequence). The V end lost 6 bases, the J end lost 3 bases, and 21 bases lay between the germline ends. The CDR3 runs 17 residues. CDR3 DNA: TGTGCCAGTAGCGAGATATGGAGAGGGGCCTCCAATCAGCCCCAGCATTTT. It specifies CASSEIWRGASNQPQHF.

This clone was recorded a few times. V gene TRBV6-2 or TRBV6-3 combines with J gene TRBJ2-7, with 10 bases identical to TRBD1. The ends lost 4 bases at V and 3 bases at J; junction bases unmatched: 12. Germline loops: CDR1 MNHEY, CDR2 SVGEGT. The CDR3 has 17 amino acids. CDR3 DNA: TGTGCCAGCAGTTCGCGGTATGACAGGGGGCCGAGCTACGAGCAGTACTTC. It yields the protein CASSSRYDRGPSYEQYF.

The rearrangement links TRBV27 to TRBJ1-6; D uncertain. The CDR3 runs to 11 residues. Germline CDR1 MNHEY, CDR2 SMNVEV (reference sequence). Deletions cut 6 bases from V and 10 bases from J, with 7 bases between. In nucleotides, the CDR3 is TGTGCCAGCAGCAGTAACTCACCCCTCCACTTT. Amino acid sequence: CASSSNSPLHF.

The chain joins TRBV30 to TRBJ1-5; no clear D gene. Trimming pared 3 bases from V and 7 bases from J, leaving 16 bases between. The CDR3 sequence is 14 residues long. Germline V CDR1 and CDR2: GTSNPN, SVGIG (reference sequence). CDR3 DNA sequence: TGTGCCTGGAGCCCCAGAGGGTGGGGACAGCCCCAGCATTTT. It codes for CAWSPRGWGQPQHF.

This clone has a single count. V is TRBV7-2 and J is TRBJ1-1; D might be TRBD1 (5 bases). The V gene's germline CDR1 is SGHTA and CDR2 FQGNSA. The V gene lost 2 bases and the J gene lost 6 bases, with 16 bases spanning the gap. The CDR3 length is 15 residues. CDR3 sequence reads: CASSLQRGFGSEAFF. Here the CDR3 DNA reads TGTGCCAGCAGCTTACAGAGGGGATTCGGGTCTGAAGCTTTCTTT.